This T cell receptor beta chain was identified in a study of T-cell memory formation after mild COVID-19. About the research overall: Largely donor-specific TCR clusters were found. Study-wide findings and caveats: CD4+ contracting clones lay mainly in CM and EM, CD8+ ones in EMRA.

V shed 5 bases, J shed 0 bases, and the junction held 6 bases outside the gene matches. The CDR3 is made up of 15 amino acids. CDR1 is SEHNR and CDR2 is FQNEAQ in the germline V gene (reference sequence). Comment on this clonotype: What it binds is unknown.

TCR alpha and TCR beta cDNA libraries carrying sample barcodes and UMIs were produced by 5'RACE using constant-segment primers. Each CDR3 protein gets one entry after TCRdb re-called the 5' RACE reads with MiXCR. Here the sample spans 250,000 or so distinct CDR3 sequences, roughly 18% being singletons. The receptor was derived from a young man who had mild COVID-19 (a few samples of this study predate the infection). Cell type and time point are not known. The V and J genes are TRBV7-9 and TRBJ2-7, with 8 bases aligning to TRBD2. Sequencing was carried out using PBMCs or a T cell subset sorted from them (not recorded which). DNA of the CDR3: TGTGCCAGCAGCCCGGGAGGGGCGAGCTCCTACGAGCAGTACGTC. This codes for CASSPGGASSYEQYV.